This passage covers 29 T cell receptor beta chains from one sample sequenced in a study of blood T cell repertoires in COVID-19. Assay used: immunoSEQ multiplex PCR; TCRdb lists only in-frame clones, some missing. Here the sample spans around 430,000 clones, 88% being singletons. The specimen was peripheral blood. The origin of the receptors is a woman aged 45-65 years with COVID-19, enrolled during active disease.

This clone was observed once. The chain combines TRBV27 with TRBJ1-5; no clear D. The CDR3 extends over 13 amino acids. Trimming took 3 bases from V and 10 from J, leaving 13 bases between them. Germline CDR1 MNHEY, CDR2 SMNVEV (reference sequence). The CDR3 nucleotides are TGTGCCAGCAGTTTGGGCCCGCGTGGACCCCAGCATTTT. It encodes CASSLGPRGPQHF.

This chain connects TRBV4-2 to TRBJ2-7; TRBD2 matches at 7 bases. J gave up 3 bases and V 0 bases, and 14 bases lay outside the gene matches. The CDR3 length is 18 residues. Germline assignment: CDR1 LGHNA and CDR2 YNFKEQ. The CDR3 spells CASSQDRFGGELVYEQYF. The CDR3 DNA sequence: TGTGCCAGCAGCCAAGATAGGTTTGGGGGGGAGCTCGTCTACGAGCAGTACTTC.

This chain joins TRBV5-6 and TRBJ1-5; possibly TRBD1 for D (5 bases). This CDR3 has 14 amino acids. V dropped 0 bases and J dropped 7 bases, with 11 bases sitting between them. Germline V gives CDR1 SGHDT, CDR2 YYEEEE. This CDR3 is CASSLVGSGQPQHF. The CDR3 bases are TGTGCCAGCAGCTTGGTAGGGTCAGGGCAGCCCCAGCATTTT.

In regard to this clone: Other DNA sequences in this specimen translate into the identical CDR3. The CDR3 is CASSESTDYGYTF. DNA for the CDR3: TGCGCCAGCAGTGAGTCCACAGACTATGGCTACACCTTC. The genes are TRBV10-1 and TRBJ1-2; D is unresolved. Germline loops: CDR1 WNHNN, CDR2 SYGVQD (reference sequence). The CDR3 covers 13 residues. V gave up 0 bases and J gave up 3 bases, with 5 bases separating them.

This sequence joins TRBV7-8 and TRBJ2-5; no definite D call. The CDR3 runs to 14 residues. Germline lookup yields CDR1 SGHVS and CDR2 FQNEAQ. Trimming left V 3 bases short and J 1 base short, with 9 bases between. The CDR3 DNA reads TGTGCCAGCAGCTTCATACTAAGCCAAGAGACCCAGTACTTC. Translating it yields CASSFILSQETQYF.

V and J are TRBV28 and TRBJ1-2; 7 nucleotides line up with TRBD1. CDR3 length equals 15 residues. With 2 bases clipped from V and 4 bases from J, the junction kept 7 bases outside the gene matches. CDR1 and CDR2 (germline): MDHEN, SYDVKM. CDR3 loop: CASSLNRQGAYGYTF. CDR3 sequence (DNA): TGTGCCAGCAGTTTAAACCGACAGGGAGCCTATGGCTACACCTTC.

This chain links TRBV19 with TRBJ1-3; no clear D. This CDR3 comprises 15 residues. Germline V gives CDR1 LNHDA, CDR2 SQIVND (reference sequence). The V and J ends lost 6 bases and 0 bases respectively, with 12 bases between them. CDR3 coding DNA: TGTGCCAGTAGGTTTCGAACTGACTCTGGAAACACCATATATTTT. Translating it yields CASRFRTDSGNTIYF.

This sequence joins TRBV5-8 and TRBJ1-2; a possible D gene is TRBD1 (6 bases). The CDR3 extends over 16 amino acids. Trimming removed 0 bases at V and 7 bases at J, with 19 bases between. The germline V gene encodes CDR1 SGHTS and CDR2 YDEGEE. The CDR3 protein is CASSLGDTTVVGGYTF. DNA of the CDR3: TGTGCCAGCAGCTTGGGGGACACGACCGTCGTGGGTGGCTACACCTTC.

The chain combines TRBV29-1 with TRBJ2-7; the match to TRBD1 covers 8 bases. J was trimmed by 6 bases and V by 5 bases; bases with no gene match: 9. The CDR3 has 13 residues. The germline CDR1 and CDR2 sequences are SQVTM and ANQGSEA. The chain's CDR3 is CSVSRQGIREQYF. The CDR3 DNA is TGCAGCGTTTCTCGACAGGGGATTCGCGAGCAGTACTTC.

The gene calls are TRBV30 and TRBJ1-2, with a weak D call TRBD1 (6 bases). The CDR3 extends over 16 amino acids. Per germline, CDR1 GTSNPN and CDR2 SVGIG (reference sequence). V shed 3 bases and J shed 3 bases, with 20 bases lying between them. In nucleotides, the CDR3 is TGTGCCTGGAGGGACCTTCGGGGGGCGGGGGACTATGGCTACACCTTC. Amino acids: CAWRDLRGAGDYGYTF. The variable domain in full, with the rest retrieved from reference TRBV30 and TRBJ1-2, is SQTIHQWPATLVQPVGSPLSLECTVEGTSNPNLYWYRQAAGRGLQLLFYSVGIGQISSEVPQNLSASRPQDRQFILSSKKLLLSDSGFYLCAWRDLRGAGDYGYTFGSGTRLTVV.

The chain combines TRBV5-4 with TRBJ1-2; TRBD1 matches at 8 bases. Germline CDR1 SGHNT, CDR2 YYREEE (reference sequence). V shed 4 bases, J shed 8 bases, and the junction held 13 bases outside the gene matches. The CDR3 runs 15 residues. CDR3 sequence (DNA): TGTGCCAGCAGCCCATCGAACAGGGGGACGATGGGCTACACCTTC. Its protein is CASSPSNRGTMGYTF.

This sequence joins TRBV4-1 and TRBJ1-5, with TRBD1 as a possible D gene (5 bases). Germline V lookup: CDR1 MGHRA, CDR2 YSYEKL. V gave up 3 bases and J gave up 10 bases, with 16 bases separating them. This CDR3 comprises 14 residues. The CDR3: CASSHDLGLGPQHF. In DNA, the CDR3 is TGCGCCAGCAGCCACGACTTGGGACTCGGACCCCAGCATTTT.

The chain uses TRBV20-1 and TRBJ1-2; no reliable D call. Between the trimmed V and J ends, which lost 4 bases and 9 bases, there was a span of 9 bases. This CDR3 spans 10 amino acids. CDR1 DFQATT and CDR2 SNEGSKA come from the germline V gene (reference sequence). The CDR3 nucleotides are TGCAGTGCTAATATGGAGAGCTACACCTTC. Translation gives CSANMESYTF.

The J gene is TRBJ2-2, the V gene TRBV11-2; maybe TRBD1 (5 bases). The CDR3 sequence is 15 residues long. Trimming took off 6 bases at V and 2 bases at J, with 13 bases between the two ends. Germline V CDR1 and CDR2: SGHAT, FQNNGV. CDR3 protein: CASRSVTVNTGELFF. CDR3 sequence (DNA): TGTGCCAGCAGATCGGTGACAGTAAACACCGGGGAGCTGTTTTTT.

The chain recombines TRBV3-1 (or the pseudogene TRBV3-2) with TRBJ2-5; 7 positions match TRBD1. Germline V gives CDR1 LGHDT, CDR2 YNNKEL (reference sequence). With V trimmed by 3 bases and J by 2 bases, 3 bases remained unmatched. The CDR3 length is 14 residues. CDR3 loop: CASSQGQLQETQYF. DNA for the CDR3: TGTGCCAGCAGCCAGGGACAGCTACAAGAGACCCAGTACTTC.

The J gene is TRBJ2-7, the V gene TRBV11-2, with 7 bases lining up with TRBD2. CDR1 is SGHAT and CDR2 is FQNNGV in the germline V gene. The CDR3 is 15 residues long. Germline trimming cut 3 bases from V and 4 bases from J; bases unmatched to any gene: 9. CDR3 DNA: TGTGCCAGCAGCTTCTTAGCGGGCTCGGTGTACGAGCAGTACTTC. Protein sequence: CASSFLAGSVYEQYF. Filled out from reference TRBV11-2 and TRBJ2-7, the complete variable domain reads EAGVAQSPRYKIIEKRQSVAFWCNPISGHATLYWYQQILGQGPKLLIQFQNNGVVDDSQLPKDRFSAERLKGVDSTLKIQPAKLEDSAVYLCASSFLAGSVYEQYFGPGTRLTVT.

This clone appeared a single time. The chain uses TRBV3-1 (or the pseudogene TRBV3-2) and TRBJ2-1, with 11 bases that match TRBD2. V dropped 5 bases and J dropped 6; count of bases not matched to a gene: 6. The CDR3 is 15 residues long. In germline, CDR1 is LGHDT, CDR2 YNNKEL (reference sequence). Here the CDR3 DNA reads TGTGCCAGCAGCTTCCAACTAGCGGGGGCCAATGAGCAGTTCTTC. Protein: CASSFQLAGANEQFF.

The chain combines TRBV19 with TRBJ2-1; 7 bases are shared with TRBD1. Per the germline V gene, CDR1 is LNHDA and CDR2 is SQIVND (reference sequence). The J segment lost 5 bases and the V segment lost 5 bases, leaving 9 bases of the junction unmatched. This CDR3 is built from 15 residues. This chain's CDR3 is CASSADRVLNNEQFF. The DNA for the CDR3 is TGTGCCAGTAGTGCAGACAGGGTTTTAAACAATGAGCAGTTCTTC.

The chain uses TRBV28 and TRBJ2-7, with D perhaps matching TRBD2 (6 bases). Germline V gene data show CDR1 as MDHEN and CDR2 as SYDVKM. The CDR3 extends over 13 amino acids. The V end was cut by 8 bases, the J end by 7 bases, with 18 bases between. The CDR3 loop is CASFEGTGREQYF. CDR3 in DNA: TGTGCCAGCTTCGAAGGGACGGGGAGGGAGCAGTACTTC. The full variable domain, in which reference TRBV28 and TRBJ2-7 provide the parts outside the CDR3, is DVKVTQSSRYLVKRTGEKVFLECVQDMDHENMFWYRQDPGLGLRLIYFSYDVKMKEKGDIPEGYSVSREKKERFSLILESASTNQTSMYLCASFEGTGREQYFGPGTRLTVT.

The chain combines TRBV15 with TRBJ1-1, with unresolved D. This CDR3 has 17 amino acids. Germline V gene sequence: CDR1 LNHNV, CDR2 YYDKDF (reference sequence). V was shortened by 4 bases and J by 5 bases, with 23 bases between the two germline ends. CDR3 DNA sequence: TGTGCCACCAGCACAGAGATCGGGGTGGCGTTTAGGACTGAAGCTTTCTTT. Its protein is CATSTEIGVAFRTEAFF.

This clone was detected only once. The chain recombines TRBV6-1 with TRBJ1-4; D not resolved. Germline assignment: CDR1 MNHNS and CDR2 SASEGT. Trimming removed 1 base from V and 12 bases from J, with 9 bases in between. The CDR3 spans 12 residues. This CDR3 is CASSEGLGELFF. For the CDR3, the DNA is TGTGCCAGCAGTGAAGGGCTCGGGGAACTGTTTTTT.

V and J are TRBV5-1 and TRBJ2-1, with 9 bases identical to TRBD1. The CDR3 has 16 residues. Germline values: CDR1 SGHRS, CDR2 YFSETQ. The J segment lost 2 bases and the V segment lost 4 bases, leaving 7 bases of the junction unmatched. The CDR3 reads CASSDRGGSPYNEQFF. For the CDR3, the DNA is TGCGCCAGCAGCGACAGGGGGGGTTCCCCCTACAATGAGCAGTTCTTC.

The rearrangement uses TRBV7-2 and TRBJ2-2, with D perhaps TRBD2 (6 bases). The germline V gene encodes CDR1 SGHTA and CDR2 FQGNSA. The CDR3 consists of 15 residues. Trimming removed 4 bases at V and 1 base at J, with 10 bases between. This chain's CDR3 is CASSSGRLNTGELFF. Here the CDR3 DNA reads TGTGCCAGCAGCTCGGGGAGGCTGAACACCGGGGAGCTGTTTTTT.

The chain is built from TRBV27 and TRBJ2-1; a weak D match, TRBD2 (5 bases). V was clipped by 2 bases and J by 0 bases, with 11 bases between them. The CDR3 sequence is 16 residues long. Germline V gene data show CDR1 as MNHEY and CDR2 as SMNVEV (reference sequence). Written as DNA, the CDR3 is TGTGCCAGCAGTTTAAACGGGGAGAGCTCCTACAATGAGCAGTTCTTC. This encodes CASSLNGESSYNEQFF.

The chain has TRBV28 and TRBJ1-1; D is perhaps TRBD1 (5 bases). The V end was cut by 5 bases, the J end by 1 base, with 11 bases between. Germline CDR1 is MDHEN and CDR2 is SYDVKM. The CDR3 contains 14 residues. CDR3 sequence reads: CASSRIGQNTEAFF. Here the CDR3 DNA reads TGTGCCAGCAGTAGGATCGGACAGAACACTGAAGCTTTCTTT.

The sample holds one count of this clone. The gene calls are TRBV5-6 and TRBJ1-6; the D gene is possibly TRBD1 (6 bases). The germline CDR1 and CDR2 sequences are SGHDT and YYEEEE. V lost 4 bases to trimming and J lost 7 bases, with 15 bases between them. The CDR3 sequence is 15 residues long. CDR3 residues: CASSTLDRSNSPLHF. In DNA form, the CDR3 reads TGTGCCAGCAGCACACTCGACAGGTCGAATTCACCCCTCCACTTT. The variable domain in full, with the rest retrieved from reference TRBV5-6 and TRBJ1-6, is DAGVTQSPTHLIKTRGQQVTLRCSPKSGHDTVSWYQQALGQGPQFIFQYYEEEERQRGNFPDRFSGHQFPNYSSELNVNALLLGDSALYLCASSTLDRSNSPLHFGNGTRLTVT.

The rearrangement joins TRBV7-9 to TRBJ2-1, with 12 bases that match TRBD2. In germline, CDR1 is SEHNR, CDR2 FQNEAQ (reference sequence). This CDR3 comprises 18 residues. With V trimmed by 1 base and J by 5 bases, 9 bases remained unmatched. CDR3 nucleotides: TGTGCCAGCAGCTTAGTAGCCGCGACTAGCGGGGGCAACAATGAGCAGTTCTTC. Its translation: CASSLVAATSGGNNEQFF.

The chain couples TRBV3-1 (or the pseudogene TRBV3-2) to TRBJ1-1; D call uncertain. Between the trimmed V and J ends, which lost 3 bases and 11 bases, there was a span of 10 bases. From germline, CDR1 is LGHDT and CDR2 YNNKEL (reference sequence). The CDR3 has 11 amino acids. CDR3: CASSQGGDAFF. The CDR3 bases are TGTGCCAGCAGCCAGGGAGGAGACGCTTTCTTT.

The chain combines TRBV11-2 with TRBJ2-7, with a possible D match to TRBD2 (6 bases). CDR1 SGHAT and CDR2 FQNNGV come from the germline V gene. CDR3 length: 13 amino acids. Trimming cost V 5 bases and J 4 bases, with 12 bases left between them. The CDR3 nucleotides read TGTGCCAGCAGCCCATACGGGGGATACGAGCAGTACTTC. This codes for CASSPYGGYEQYF.